A single sample gave rise to the 3 T cell receptor beta chains below, sequenced in a study of T cells in localized non-small cell lung cancer. Using immunoSEQ multiplex PCR, the repertoire was profiled, and TCRdb retains in-frame clones only, with some absent. The table shows 65,000 to 95,000 clones, with roughly 75% occurring only once. The source was PBMCs, collected before any cancer treatment. Every receptor here comes from a man aged 40-75 years with stage II squamous cell lung carcinoma.

The chain has TRBV28 and TRBJ2-7; TRBD2 matches 7 bases. Trimming removed 5 bases from V and 2 bases from J; junction bases left unmatched: 9. CDR1 is MDHEN, CDR2 SYDVKM, per germline. The CDR3 loop spans 15 amino acids. The CDR3 nucleotides are TGTGCCAGCAGTCCTATAAGCGGGGAAACCTACGAGCAGTACTTC. Translating gives CASSPISGETYEQYF.

This chain joins TRBV6-5 and TRBJ2-5, with D possibly TRBD1 on 5 matching bases. The V end was cut by 5 bases, the J end by 0 bases, with 13 bases between. The germline V gene encodes CDR1 MNHEY and CDR2 SVGAGI. This CDR3 contains 15 residues. CDR3 region: CASSTRTSYQETQYF. In DNA, the CDR3 is TGTGCCAGCAGTACCCGGACATCGTACCAAGAGACCCAGTACTTC.

The chain recombines TRBV5-5 with TRBJ1-6, with D possibly being TRBD1 (6 bases). Between the trimmed V and J ends, which lost 6 bases and 6 bases, there was a span of 13 bases. This CDR3 region has 14 residues. The germline V gene has CDR1 SGHKS and CDR2 YYEKEE (reference sequence). CDR3 sequence (DNA): TGTGCCAGCATCCGAGGACAGAGTAATTCACCCCTCCACTTT. Amino acid sequence: CASIRGQSNSPLHF.